This is a list of T cell receptor beta chains from one sample in a study of T cells in Graves' hyperthyroidism and ophthalmopathy. Using its own MiXCR run on the multiplex PCR reads, TCRdb lists one record per CDR3 protein. The sample lists 450,000 to 700,000 distinct CDR3 sequences; under 60% were seen once. The specimen sequenced was peripheral blood or thyroid tissue (not recorded which). These receptors originate from an adult woman with Graves' disease, either hyperthyroidism or ophthalmopathy (not recorded which). Both conserved end residues are part of each CDR3. The D gene is left open where the match is weak. For some rows the clone size is stated as once, few or many, or as a class when expanded; others skip it.

d_call: .; j_call: TRBJ1-2; clone_size: .; v_call: TRBV7-1; cdr3_aa: CASSSPTTSYGYTF; cdr3_nt: TGTGCCAGCAGCTCACCGACGACCAGCTATGGCTACACCTTC
d_call: .; j_call: TRBJ2-7; clone_size: few; v_call: TRBV30; cdr3_aa: CAWSLTVYEQYF; cdr3_nt: TGTGCCTGGAGTTTAACAGTCTACGAGCAGTACTTC
d_call: .; j_call: TRBJ1-1; clone_size: .; v_call: TRBV19; cdr3_aa: CASTRAATEAFF; cdr3_nt: TGTGCCAGTACCAGGGCGGCCACTGAAGCTTTCTTT
d_call: TRBD1; j_call: TRBJ1-2; clone_size: once; v_call: TRBV29-1; cdr3_aa: CSVERQGNYGYTF; cdr3_nt: TGCAGCGTTGAACGACAGGGAAACTATGGCTACACCTTC
d_call: .; j_call: TRBJ2-2; clone_size: many; v_call: TRBV4-1; cdr3_aa: CASSQGGGKGPGELFF; cdr3_nt: TGCGCCAGCAGCCAAGGGGGCGGGAAGGGGCCCGGGGAGCTGTTTTTT
d_call: TRBD1; j_call: TRBJ1-5; clone_size: .; v_call: TRBV20-1; cdr3_aa: CSARGRTGVSNQPQHF; cdr3_nt: TGCAGTGCTAGAGGACGGACAGGAGTCAGCAATCAGCCCCAGCATTTT
d_call: TRBD1; j_call: TRBJ1-2; clone_size: .; v_call: TRBV6-6; cdr3_aa: CAGSWTGGDYGYTF; cdr3_nt: TGTGCCGGCAGTTGGACAGGGGGCGACTATGGCTACACCTTC
d_call: TRBD2; j_call: TRBJ2-5; clone_size: .; v_call: TRBV11-2; cdr3_aa: CASSLDRTSGSETQYF; cdr3_nt: TGTGCCAGCAGCTTAGATCGGACTAGCGGGAGTGAGACCCAGTACTTC
d_call: TRBD1; j_call: TRBJ1-1; clone_size: .; v_call: TRBV5-1; cdr3_aa: CASSFGTDLNTEAFF; cdr3_nt: TGCGCCAGCAGCTTCGGGACAGACCTGAACACTGAGGCTTTCTTT
d_call: .; j_call: TRBJ2-2; clone_size: .; v_call: TRBV7-8; cdr3_aa: CASSFGRVHTGELSW; cdr3_nt: TGTGCCAGCAGCTTTGGCAGGGTACACACCGGGGAGCTGTCTTGG
d_call: .; j_call: TRBJ1-6; clone_size: .; v_call: TRBV10-3; cdr3_aa: CAISDRAVQRSPLHF; cdr3_nt: TGTGCCATCAGTGACAGGGCGGTTCAGCGTTCACCCCTCCACTTT
d_call: .; j_call: TRBJ1-4; clone_size: few; v_call: TRBV18; cdr3_aa: CASSPRDRDHKKLFF; cdr3_nt: TGTGCCAGCTCACCACGAGACAGAGATCACAAAAAACTGTTTTTT
d_call: .; j_call: TRBJ1-4; clone_size: .; v_call: TRBV7-6; cdr3_aa: CASSPMRSSYEQGGELFF; cdr3_nt: TGTGCCAGCAGCCCCATGCGGAGCTCCTACGAGCAGGGAGGTGAACTGTTTTTT
d_call: TRBD1; j_call: TRBJ2-7; clone_size: .; v_call: TRBV7-3; cdr3_aa: CASSPRQGTHEQYF; cdr3_nt: TGTGCCAGCAGCCCCCGACAGGGTACCCACGAGCAGTACTTC
d_call: .; j_call: TRBJ1-1; clone_size: once; v_call: TRBV29-1; cdr3_aa: CSVGGVRWNTEAFF; cdr3_nt: TGCAGCGTCGGGGGGGTAAGGTGGAACACTGAAGCTTTCTTT
d_call: .; j_call: TRBJ2-5; clone_size: many; v_call: TRBV20-1; cdr3_aa: CSASRRGRRETQYF; cdr3_nt: TGCAGTGCTAGTCGTAGGGGCCGTCGGGAGACCCAGTACTTC
d_call: .; j_call: TRBJ1-5; clone_size: few; v_call: TRBV29-1; cdr3_aa: CSVGVAGGGEQPQHF; cdr3_nt: TGCAGCGTTGGGGTAGCGGGAGGTGGCGAGCAGCCCCAGCATTTT
d_call: .; j_call: TRBJ1-5; clone_size: many; v_call: TRBV30; cdr3_aa: CACGYGGQPQHF; cdr3_nt: TGTGCCTGCGGTTATGGAGGACAGCCCCAGCATTTT
d_call: TRBD2; j_call: TRBJ2-5; clone_size: few; v_call: TRBV7-2; cdr3_aa: CASSPPSGTIETQYF; cdr3_nt: TGTGCCAGCAGCCCCCCTAGCGGGACTATTGAGACCCAGTACTTC
d_call: TRBD1; j_call: TRBJ2-7; clone_size: .; v_call: TRBV7-2; cdr3_aa: CASSDRAGIDF; cdr3_nt: TGTGCCAGCAGCGACAGGGCAGGGATAGACTTC
d_call: .; j_call: TRBJ2-6; clone_size: many; v_call: TRBV20-1; cdr3_aa: CSARGANVLTF; cdr3_nt: TGCAGTGCACGTGGGGCCAACGTCCTGACTTTC
d_call: TRBD2; j_call: TRBJ2-7; clone_size: many; v_call: TRBV10-3; cdr3_aa: CAISRTSGNYEQYF; cdr3_nt: TGTGCCATCAGTCGGACTAGCGGGAACTACGAGCAGTACTTC
d_call: TRBD2; j_call: TRBJ2-5; clone_size: once; v_call: TRBV9; cdr3_aa: CASSVTSGRKTQYF; cdr3_nt: TGTGCCAGCAGCGTTACTAGCGGGCGGAAGACCCAGTACTTC
d_call: .; j_call: TRBJ1-1; clone_size: many; v_call: TRBV14; cdr3_aa: CASSQAGDEAFF; cdr3_nt: TGTGCCAGCAGCCAAGCTGGGGATGAGGCTTTCTTT
d_call: .; j_call: TRBJ1-2; clone_size: .; v_call: TRBV29-1; cdr3_aa: CSVVWWLGGYTF; cdr3_nt: TGCAGCGTTGTATGGTGGCTCGGTGGCTACACCTTC
d_call: .; j_call: TRBJ2-7; clone_size: .; v_call: TRBV9; cdr3_aa: CASSARDTSSSYEQYF; cdr3_nt: TGTGCCAGCAGCGCCCGGGATACATCGAGCTCCTACGAGCAGTACTTC
d_call: .; j_call: TRBJ1-3; clone_size: few; v_call: TRBV29-1; cdr3_aa: CSVEVFTRTGNTIYF; cdr3_nt: TGCAGCGTTGAAGTGTTTACTCGCACTGGAAACACCATATATTTT
d_call: .; j_call: TRBJ2-2; clone_size: many; v_call: TRBV20-1; cdr3_aa: CSARDPLRGDTGELFF; cdr3_nt: TGCAGTGCTAGAGACCCGTTAAGGGGCGACACCGGGGAGCTGTTTTTT
d_call: .; j_call: TRBJ1-1; clone_size: many; v_call: TRBV7-9; cdr3_aa: CASSLIRKSGSGAFF; cdr3_nt: TGTGCCAGCAGCTTAATTAGGAAGTCGGGGTCTGGGGCTTTCTTT
d_call: .; j_call: TRBJ1-2; clone_size: many; v_call: TRBV20-1; cdr3_aa: CSARDRFGNFNYGYTF; cdr3_nt: TGCAGTGCTAGAGATCGTTTTGGAAACTTTAACTATGGCTACACCTTC
d_call: .; j_call: TRBJ1-5; clone_size: .; v_call: TRBV29-1; cdr3_aa: CSVVSGNNQPQHF; cdr3_nt: TGCAGCGTTGTATCCGGGAATAATCAGCCCCAGCATTTT
d_call: .; j_call: TRBJ2-7; clone_size: many; v_call: TRBV4-1; cdr3_aa: CASSQEQGFYYEQYF; cdr3_nt: TGCGCCAGCAGCCAAGAGCAGGGTTTCTATTACGAGCAGTACTTC
d_call: TRBD1; j_call: TRBJ1-2; clone_size: .; v_call: TRBV12-3/TRBV12-4; cdr3_aa: CASSWPGQGRGYTF; cdr3_nt: TGTGCCAGCAGTTGGCCGGGACAGGGTCGTGGCTACACCTTC
d_call: .; j_call: TRBJ1-2; clone_size: .; v_call: TRBV7-2; cdr3_aa: CASSQEARGGYGYTF; cdr3_nt: TGCGCCAGCAGCCAAGAGGCCAGGGGAGGTTATGGCTACACCTTC
d_call: TRBD2; j_call: TRBJ2-7; clone_size: many; v_call: TRBV7-2; cdr3_aa: CASSSRTSGSGVQYF; cdr3_nt: TGTGCCAGCAGCTCCAGGACTAGCGGGAGCGGCGTGCAGTACTTC
d_call: .; j_call: TRBJ2-5; clone_size: many; v_call: TRBV7-2; cdr3_aa: CASSTRTEETQYF; cdr3_nt: TGTGCCAGCAGCACGAGAACAGAAGAGACCCAGTACTTC
d_call: .; j_call: TRBJ1-2; clone_size: .; v_call: TRBV5-5; cdr3_aa: CASSQDPTGGYGYTF; cdr3_nt: TGCGCCAGCAGCCAAGATCCTACCGGCGGCTATGGCTACACCTTC
d_call: .; j_call: TRBJ2-5; clone_size: .; v_call: TRBV10-3; cdr3_aa: CAISAETQYF; cdr3_nt: TGTGCCATCAGTGCGGAGACCCAGTACTTC
d_call: TRBD1; j_call: TRBJ2-5; clone_size: .; v_call: TRBV10-3; cdr3_aa: CAISEEGALYETQYF; cdr3_nt: TGTGCCATCAGTGAGGAGGGGGCGCTTTATGAGACCCAGTACTTC
d_call: TRBD2; j_call: TRBJ2-5; clone_size: few; v_call: TRBV11-2; cdr3_aa: CASSQPSGRQEAQYF; cdr3_nt: TGTGCCAGCAGCCAACCTAGCGGGAGGCAAGAGGCCCAGTACTTC
d_call: TRBD1; j_call: TRBJ2-7; clone_size: .; v_call: TRBV7-9; cdr3_aa: CASSLEAGGIYEQYF; cdr3_nt: TGTGCCAGCAGCTTAGAGGCAGGGGGCATTTACGAGCAGTACTTC
d_call: .; j_call: TRBJ1-2; clone_size: .; v_call: TRBV10-2; cdr3_aa: CASSAGLGGYTF; cdr3_nt: TGCGCCAGCAGTGCAGGCCTTGGGGGCTACACCTTC
d_call: .; j_call: TRBJ1-2; clone_size: .; v_call: TRBV29-1; cdr3_aa: CSVEEERAGGYTF; cdr3_nt: TGCAGCGTTGAAGAGGAGCGAGCGGGTGGCTACACCTTC
d_call: .; j_call: TRBJ1-5; clone_size: many; v_call: TRBV4-1; cdr3_aa: CASSQVGVSNQPQHF; cdr3_nt: TGCGCCAGCAGCCAAGTTGGGGTTAGCAATCAGCCCCAGCATTTT
d_call: .; j_call: TRBJ1-5; clone_size: once; v_call: TRBV15; cdr3_aa: CATSVDIQSQHF; cdr3_nt: TGTGCCACCAGCGTCGACATCCAGTCCCAGCATTTT
d_call: .; j_call: TRBJ2-2; clone_size: once; v_call: TRBV29-1; cdr3_aa: CSVVQGPGELFF; cdr3_nt: TGCAGCGTTGTACAGGGACCCGGGGAGCTGTTTTTT
d_call: .; j_call: TRBJ1-1; clone_size: .; v_call: TRBV20-1; cdr3_aa: CSAKPGTSEAFF; cdr3_nt: TGCAGTGCGAAACCCGGGACTTCTGAAGCTTTCTTT
d_call: .; j_call: TRBJ1-3; clone_size: .; v_call: TRBV29-1; cdr3_aa: CSAGTSGIGTIYF; cdr3_nt: TGCAGCGCTGGGACTAGCGGGATCGGTACCATATATTTT
d_call: .; j_call: TRBJ2-7; clone_size: .; v_call: TRBV29-1; cdr3_aa: CSVPGTKYYEQYF; cdr3_nt: TGCAGCGTACCCGGGACCAAGTACTACGAGCAGTACTTC
d_call: .; j_call: TRBJ2-5; clone_size: .; v_call: TRBV7-2; cdr3_aa: CASTQGTAREAQYF; cdr3_nt: TGTGCCAGCACCCAAGGGACAGCCAGGGAGGCCCAGTACTTC
d_call: .; j_call: TRBJ2-7; clone_size: many; v_call: TRBV6-1; cdr3_aa: CASDGGKDEQYF; cdr3_nt: TGTGCCAGCGATGGGGGGAAGGACGAGCAGTACTTC
d_call: .; j_call: TRBJ1-6; clone_size: .; v_call: TRBV7-9; cdr3_aa: CASSLAGLVNSPLHF; cdr3_nt: TGTGCCAGCAGCTTAGCCGGACTCGTGAATTCACCCCTCCACTTT
d_call: .; j_call: TRBJ1-4; clone_size: many; v_call: TRBV5-1; cdr3_aa: CASSPLAEKLFF; cdr3_nt: TGCGCCAGCAGCCCCCTTGCGGAAAAACTGTTTTTT